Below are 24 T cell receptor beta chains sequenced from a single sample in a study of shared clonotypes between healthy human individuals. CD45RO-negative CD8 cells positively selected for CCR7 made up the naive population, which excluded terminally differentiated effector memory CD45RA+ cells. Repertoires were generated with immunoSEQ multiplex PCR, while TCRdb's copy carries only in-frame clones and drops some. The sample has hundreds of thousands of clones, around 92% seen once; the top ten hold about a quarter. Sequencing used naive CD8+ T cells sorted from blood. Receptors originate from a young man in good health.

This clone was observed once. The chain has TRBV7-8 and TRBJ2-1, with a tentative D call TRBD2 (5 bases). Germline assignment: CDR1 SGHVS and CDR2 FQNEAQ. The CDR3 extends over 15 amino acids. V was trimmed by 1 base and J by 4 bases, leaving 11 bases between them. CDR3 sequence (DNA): TGTGCCAGCAGCTTAGATGGCGGGCAGTACAATGAGCAGTTCTTC. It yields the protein CASSLDGGQYNEQFF.

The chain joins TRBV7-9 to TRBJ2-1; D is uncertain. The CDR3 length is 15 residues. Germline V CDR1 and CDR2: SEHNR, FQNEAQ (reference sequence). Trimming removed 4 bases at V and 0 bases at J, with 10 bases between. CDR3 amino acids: CASSSTYSSYNEQFF. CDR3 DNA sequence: TGTGCCAGCAGCTCAACGTACAGCTCCTACAATGAGCAGTTCTTC.

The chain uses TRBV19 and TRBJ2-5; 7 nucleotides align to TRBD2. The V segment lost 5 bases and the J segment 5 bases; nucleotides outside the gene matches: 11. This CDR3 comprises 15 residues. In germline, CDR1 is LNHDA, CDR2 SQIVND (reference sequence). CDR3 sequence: CASSGAGSRSETQYF. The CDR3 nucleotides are TGTGCCAGTAGTGGAGCGGGAAGTCGCTCTGAGACCCAGTACTTC.

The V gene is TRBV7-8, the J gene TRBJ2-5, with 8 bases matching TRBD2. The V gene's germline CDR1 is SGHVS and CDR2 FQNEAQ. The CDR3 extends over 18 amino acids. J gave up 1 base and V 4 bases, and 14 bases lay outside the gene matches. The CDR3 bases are TGTGCCAGCAGCTATGTAGTATTGAGCGGGAGTGTCCAAGAGACCCAGTACTTC. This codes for CASSYVVLSGSVQETQYF. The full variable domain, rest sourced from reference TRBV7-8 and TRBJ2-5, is GAGVSQSPRYKVAKRGQDVALRCDPISGHVSLFWYQQALGQGPEFLTYFQNEAQLDKSGLPSDRFFAERPEGSVSTLKIQRTQQEDSAVYLCASSYVVLSGSVQETQYFGPGTRLLVL.

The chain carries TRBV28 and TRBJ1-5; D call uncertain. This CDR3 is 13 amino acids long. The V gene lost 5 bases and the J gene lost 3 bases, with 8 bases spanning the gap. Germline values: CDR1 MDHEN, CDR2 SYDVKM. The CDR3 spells CASSQRTNQPQHF. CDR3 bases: TGTGCCAGCAGTCAAAGGACCAATCAGCCCCAGCATTTT.

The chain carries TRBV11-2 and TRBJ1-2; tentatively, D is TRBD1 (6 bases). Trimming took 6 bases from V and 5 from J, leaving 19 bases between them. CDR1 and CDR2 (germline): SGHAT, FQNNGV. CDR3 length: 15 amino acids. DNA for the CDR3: TGTGCCAGCAGTTCGAGGGGGGTGGCGGATTATGGCTACACCTTC. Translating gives CASSSRGVADYGYTF.

The CDR3 region is CASSIGFGQDSSYEQYF. The CDR3, as DNA: TGTGCCAGTAGTATTGGATTTGGACAGGACAGCTCCTACGAGCAGTACTTC. This chain links TRBV19 with TRBJ2-7, with TRBD1 matching 7 bases. The CDR3 spans 17 residues. Germline V lookup: CDR1 LNHDA, CDR2 SQIVND (reference sequence). Trimming at V came to 3 bases and at J to 0 bases, leaving 11 bases not matched to a gene.

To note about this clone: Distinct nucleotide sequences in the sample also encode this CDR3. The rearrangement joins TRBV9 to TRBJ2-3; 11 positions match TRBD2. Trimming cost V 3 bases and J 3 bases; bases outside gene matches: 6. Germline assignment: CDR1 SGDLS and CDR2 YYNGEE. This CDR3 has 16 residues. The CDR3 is CASSGLAGGSTDTQYF. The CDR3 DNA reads TGTGCCAGCAGCGGTTTAGCGGGAGGGAGTACAGATACGCAGTATTTT.

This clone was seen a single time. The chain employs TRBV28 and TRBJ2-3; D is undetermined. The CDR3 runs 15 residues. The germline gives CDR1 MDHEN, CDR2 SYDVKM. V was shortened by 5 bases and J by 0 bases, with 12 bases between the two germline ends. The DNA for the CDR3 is TGTGCCAGCAGTCCCTCCCCTGCTAGCACAGATACGCAGTATTTT. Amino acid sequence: CASSPSPASTDTQYF.

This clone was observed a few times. The CDR3 DNA sequence: TGTGCCAGTAGTACCCTAGCCGGGGAGCTGTTTTTT. It encodes CASSTLAGELFF. The chain joins TRBV19 to TRBJ2-2, with D unresolved. CDR1 and CDR2 from the germline V gene are LNHDA and SQIVND (reference sequence). Between the trimmed V and J ends, which lost 4 bases and 6 bases, there was a span of 6 bases. The CDR3 sequence is 12 residues long.

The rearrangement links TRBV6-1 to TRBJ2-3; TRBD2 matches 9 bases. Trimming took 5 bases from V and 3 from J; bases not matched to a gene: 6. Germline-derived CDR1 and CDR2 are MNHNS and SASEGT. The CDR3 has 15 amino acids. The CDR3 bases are TGTGCCAGCAGTTTACTAGCGGGCTGGACAGATACGCAGTATTTT. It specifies CASSLLAGWTDTQYF.

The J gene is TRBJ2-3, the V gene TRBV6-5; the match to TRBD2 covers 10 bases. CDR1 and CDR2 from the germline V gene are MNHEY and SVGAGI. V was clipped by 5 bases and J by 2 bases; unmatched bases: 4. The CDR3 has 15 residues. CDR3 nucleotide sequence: TGTGCCAGCAGTACTAGCGGGATTTACACAGATACGCAGTATTTT. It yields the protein CASSTSGIYTDTQYF.

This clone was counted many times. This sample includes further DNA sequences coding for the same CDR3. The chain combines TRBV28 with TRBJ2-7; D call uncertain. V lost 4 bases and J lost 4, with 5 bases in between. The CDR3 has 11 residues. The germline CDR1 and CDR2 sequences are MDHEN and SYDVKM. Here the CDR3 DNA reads TGTGCCAGCAGTTCCGTATACGAGCAGTACTTC. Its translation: CASSSVYEQYF.

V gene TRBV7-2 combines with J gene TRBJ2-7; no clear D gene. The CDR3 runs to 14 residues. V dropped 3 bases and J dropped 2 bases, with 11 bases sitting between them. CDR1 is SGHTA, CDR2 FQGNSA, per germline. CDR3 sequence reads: CASSFPHSPYEQYF. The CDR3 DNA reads TGTGCCAGCAGCTTTCCCCATTCACCCTACGAGCAGTACTTC.

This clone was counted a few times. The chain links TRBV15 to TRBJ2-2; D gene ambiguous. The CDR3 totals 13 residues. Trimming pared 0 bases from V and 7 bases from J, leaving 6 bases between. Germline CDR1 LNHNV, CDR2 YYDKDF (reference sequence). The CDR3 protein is CATSREYDGELFF. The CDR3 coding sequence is TGTGCCACCAGCAGAGAGTATGACGGGGAGCTGTTTTTT. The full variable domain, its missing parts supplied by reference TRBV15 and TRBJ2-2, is DAMVIQNPRYQVTQFGKPVTLSCSQTLNHNVMYWYQQKSSQAPKLLFHYYDKDFNNEADTPDNFQSRRPNTSFCFLDIRSPGLGDTAMYLCATSREYDGELFFGEGSRLTVL.

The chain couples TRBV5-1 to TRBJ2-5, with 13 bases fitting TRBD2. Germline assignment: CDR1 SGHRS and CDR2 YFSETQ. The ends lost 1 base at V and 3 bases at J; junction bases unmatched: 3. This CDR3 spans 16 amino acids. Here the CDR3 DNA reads TGCGCCAGCAGCTTGCGGGGACTAGCGGGAAAAGAGACCCAGTACTTC. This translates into CASSLRGLAGKETQYF.

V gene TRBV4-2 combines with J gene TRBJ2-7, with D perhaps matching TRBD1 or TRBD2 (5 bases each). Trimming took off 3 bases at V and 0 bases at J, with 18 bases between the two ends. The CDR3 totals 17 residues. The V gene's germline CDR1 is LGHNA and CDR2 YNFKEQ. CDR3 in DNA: TGTGCCAGCAGCCAGGAAACCGGGACGTACAGCTCCTACGAGCAGTACTTC. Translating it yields CASSQETGTYSSYEQYF.

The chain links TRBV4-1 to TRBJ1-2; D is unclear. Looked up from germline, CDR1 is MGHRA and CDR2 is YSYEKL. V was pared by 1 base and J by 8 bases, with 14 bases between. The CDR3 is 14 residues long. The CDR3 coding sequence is TGCGCCAGCAGCCAAGTAGAGGGCCTAGTGGGCTACACCTTC. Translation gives CASSQVEGLVGYTF.

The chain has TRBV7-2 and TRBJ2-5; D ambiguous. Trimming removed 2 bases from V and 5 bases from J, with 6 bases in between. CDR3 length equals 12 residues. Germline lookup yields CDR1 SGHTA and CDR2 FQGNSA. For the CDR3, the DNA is TGTGCCAGCAGCTTATTATGGGAGACCCAGTACTTC. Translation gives CASSLLWETQYF.

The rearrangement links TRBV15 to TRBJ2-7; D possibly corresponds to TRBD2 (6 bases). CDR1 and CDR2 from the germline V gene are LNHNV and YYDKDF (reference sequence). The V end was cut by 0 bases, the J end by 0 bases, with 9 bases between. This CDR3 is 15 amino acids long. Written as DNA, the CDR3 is TGTGCCACCAGCAGAGATATCGGGGGCTCCTACGAGCAGTACTTC. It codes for CATSRDIGGSYEQYF.

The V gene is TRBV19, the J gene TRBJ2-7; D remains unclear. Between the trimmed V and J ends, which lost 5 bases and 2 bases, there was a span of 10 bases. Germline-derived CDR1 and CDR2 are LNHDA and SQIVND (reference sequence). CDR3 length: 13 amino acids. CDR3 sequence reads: CASSAPAAYEQYF. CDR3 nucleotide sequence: TGTGCCAGTAGTGCCCCGGCGGCCTACGAGCAGTACTTC.

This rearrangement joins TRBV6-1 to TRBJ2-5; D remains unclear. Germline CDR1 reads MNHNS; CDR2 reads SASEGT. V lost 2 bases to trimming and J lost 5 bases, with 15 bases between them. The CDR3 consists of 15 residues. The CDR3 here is CASSELSGWVETQYF. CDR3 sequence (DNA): TGTGCCAGCAGTGAACTTAGTGGATGGGTGGAGACCCAGTACTTC.

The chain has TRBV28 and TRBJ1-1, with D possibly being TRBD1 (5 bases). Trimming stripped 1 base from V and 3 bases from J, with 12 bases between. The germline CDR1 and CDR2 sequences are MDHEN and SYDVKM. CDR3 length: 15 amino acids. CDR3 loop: CASSLFTREDTEAFF. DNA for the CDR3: TGTGCCAGCAGTTTATTCACCAGGGAGGACACTGAAGCTTTCTTT.

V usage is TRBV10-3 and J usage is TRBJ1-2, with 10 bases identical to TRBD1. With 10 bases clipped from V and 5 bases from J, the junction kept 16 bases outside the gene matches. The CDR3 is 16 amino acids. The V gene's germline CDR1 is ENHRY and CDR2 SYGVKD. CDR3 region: CATGSGTGASLYGYTF. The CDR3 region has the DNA TGTGCCACCGGCTCCGGGACAGGGGCCTCCCTTTATGGCTACACCTTC.